These T cell receptor beta chains were read from a single sample in a study of cytomegalovirus exposure and HLA in healthy donors. Generated by immunoSEQ multiplex PCR, the TCRdb table keeps only in-frame clones and is missing some. The data show a few hundred thousand clones, around 80% seen once. Sequencing was done on a sample of PBMCs. The receptors here all came from a man aged 25 to 45 in good health and CMV-seronegative. CDR3s include the opening cysteine and the closing phenylalanine or tryptophan. Fields, in order: D gene, clone size, V gene, J gene, CDR3 length, CDR3 DNA, CDR3 protein. D genes are given only for firm matches. Expanded clones are given a class, and other clones once, few, many or no size at all.

NA	NA	TRBV2	TRBJ2-1	14	TGTGCCAGCAGCGGGCGGAGGACTTACAATGAGCAGTTCTTC	CASSGRRTYNEQFF
TRBD2	once	TRBV2	TRBJ2-7	13	TGTGCCAGCAGTGCCAAGCGGGGTTACGAGCAGTACTTC	CASSAKRGYEQYF
TRBD1	NA	TRBV4-2	TRBJ1-2	16	TGTGCCAGCAGCCGATCCGGGACAGGGGATTTCTATGGCTACACCTTC	CASSRSGTGDFYGYTF
NA	NA	TRBV5-1	TRBJ2-7	14	TGCGCCAGCAGCCCGGGACAACACTCCTACGAGCAGTACTTC	CASSPGQHSYEQYF
TRBD1	NA	TRBV9	TRBJ1-2	14	TGTGCCAGCAGCGTAGCAGGGACAGGGAACGGCTACACCTTC	CASSVAGTGNGYTF
TRBD1	NA	TRBV28	TRBJ2-5	16	TGTGCCAGCAGTCTAATTTGGGACAGGGGGCCGGAGACCCAGTACTTC	CASSLIWDRGPETQYF
TRBD1	NA	TRBV6-1	TRBJ2-6	15	TGTGCCAGCAGTAAAGGGGGCGCTGGGGCCAACGTCCTGACTTTC	CASSKGGAGANVLTF
NA	once	TRBV4-1	TRBJ1-4	15	TGCGCCAGCACTCGAACAGGGTCAGCTAATGAAAAACTGTTTTTT	CASTRTGSANEKLFF
NA	few	TRBV6-6	TRBJ2-7	13	TGTGCCACCTCCTGGGGCAACTCCTACGAGCAGTACTTC	CATSWGNSYEQYF
TRBD1	NA	TRBV10-1	TRBJ2-7	14	TGCGCCAGCAGTGAGGACAGGGTCTCCTACGAGCAGTACTTC	CASSEDRVSYEQYF
TRBD1	NA	TRBV13	TRBJ2-5	14	TGTGCCAGCACCGGCCAGGGGGCAGGGGAGACCCAGTACTTC	CASTGQGAGETQYF
NA	few	TRBV7-9	TRBJ2-2	15	TGTGCCAGCAGCCCGACACAAACGAACACCGGGGAGCTGTTTTTT	CASSPTQTNTGELFF
NA	NA	TRBV7-2	TRBJ1-2	16	TGTGCCAGCAGCAAGGATGGAGGGGAGATGGCCTATGGCTACACCTTC	CASSKDGGEMAYGYTF
NA	NA	TRBV18	TRBJ1-4	13	TGTGCCAGCTCACCAGGACAATCTGAAAAACTGTTTTTT	CASSPGQSEKLFF
NA	NA	TRBV5-5	TRBJ1-1	13	TGTGCCAGCAGCCTCCGGGACAACATTAGGGCTTTCTTT	CASSLRDNIRAFF
TRBD2	NA	TRBV28	TRBJ2-3	16	TGTGCCAGTAGACTAGCGGGGGGTTTTAGCACAGATACGCAGTATTTT	CASRLAGGFSTDTQYF
TRBD2	NA	TRBV10-1	TRBJ2-1	16	TGCGCCAGCACCGGACTAGCGGTTTACTCCTACAATGAGCAGTTCTTC	CASTGLAVYSYNEQFF